The 24 T cell receptor beta chains in this list originate from one sample, sequenced in a study of Graves' ophthalmopathy and Graves' hyperthyroidism. RNA transcripts yielded amplified TCR beta CDR3 regions. Amplification began with first-round RT-PCR using HTBI primers, then second-round multiplex PCR was performed. Using its own MiXCR run on the multiplex PCR reads, TCRdb lists one record per CDR3 protein. This table has fewer than 600,000 distinct CDR3 sequences, around 15% appearing once. Sequencing was done on a sample of blood. The source of these receptors is a woman in her 30s with Graves' ophthalmopathy.

This clonotype was detected ten times or more. Possible read error: a much larger clone is one base away. This chain connects TRBV2 to TRBJ1-6, with D perhaps TRBD1 (5 bases). The germline gives CDR1 SNHLY, CDR2 FYNNEI. The length of the CDR3 is 14 residues. V was pared by 2 bases and J by 10 bases, with 12 bases between. This CDR3 reads CASSELGVGSPLHF. CDR3 nucleotides: TGTGCCAGCAGTGAATTGGGGGTTGGCTCACCCCTCCACTTT.

This clonotype was recorded at least ten times. The chain carries TRBV20-1 and TRBJ1-1; 7 bases agree with TRBD1. Germline CDR1 is DFQATT and CDR2 is SNEGSKA (reference sequence). The J segment lost 2 bases and the V segment lost 4 bases, leaving 4 bases of the junction unmatched. The CDR3 has 13 residues. The CDR3 reads CSANRDSNTEAFF. CDR3 nucleotide sequence: TGCAGTGCTAACCGGGACAGTAACACTGAAGCTTTCTTT.

The table lists this clonotype with many counts. The rearrangement joins TRBV24-1 to TRBJ2-2; D possibly corresponds to TRBD1 (5 bases). Germline V gene data show CDR1 as KGHDR and CDR2 as SFDVKD. CDR3 length: 18 residues. Trimming stripped 0 bases from V and 0 bases from J, with 13 bases between. DNA of the CDR3: TGTGCCACCAGTGATTTGCCTAGGACAAGCCCGAACACCGGGGAGCTGTTTTTT. Its protein is CATSDLPRTSPNTGELFF.

This rearrangement joins TRBV6-2 or TRBV6-3 to TRBJ2-7, with TRBD2 matching 13 bases. This CDR3 has 18 residues. The germline gives CDR1 MNHEY, CDR2 SVGEGT. V shed 4 bases, J shed 2 bases, and the junction held 11 bases outside the gene matches. The CDR3 sequence is CASSWGLAGPLRAYEQYF. CDR3 bases: TGTGCCAGCAGTTGGGGACTAGCGGGGCCACTCCGGGCCTACGAGCAGTACTTC.

The sample holds many counts of this clonotype. This sequence joins TRBV10-2 and TRBJ2-7; D remains ambiguous. V lost 8 bases, J lost 5 bases, and 19 bases lay in between. The V gene's germline CDR1 is WSHSY and CDR2 SAAADI. This CDR3 contains 14 residues. The CDR3 loop reads CASVRPGGTDEQYF. For the CDR3, the DNA is TGCGCCAGCGTACGCCCGGGTGGTACCGACGAGCAGTACTTC.

Many counts were recorded for this clonotype. The rearrangement uses TRBV12-3 or TRBV12-4 and TRBJ1-2, with D perhaps matching TRBD1 (5 bases). There are 15 residues in the CDR3. Trimming took off 6 bases at V and 5 bases at J, with 19 bases between the two ends. The CDR3 DNA reads TGTGCCAGCAGCCCATCTCCCCAGGGCCGTTATGGCTACACCTTC. Translated, it gives CASSPSPQGRYGYTF.

This clonotype was seen at least ten times. The J gene is TRBJ2-5, the V gene TRBV24-1; D is unclear. Germline V gene data show CDR1 as KGHDR and CDR2 as SFDVKD. Between the trimmed V and J ends, which lost 3 bases and 0 bases, there was a span of 10 bases. The CDR3 covers 15 residues. CDR3 nucleotides: TGTGCCACCAGTGATCCGTTTCAGTACCAAGAGACCCAGTACTTC. Its translation is CATSDPFQYQETQYF.

This clonotype was recorded many times. V is TRBV12-3 or TRBV12-4 and J is TRBJ2-7, with 10 nucleotides matching TRBD2. The V gene end was trimmed by 6 bases and the J gene end by 5 bases; junction bases not matched to a gene: 10. The CDR3 has 15 amino acids. Here the CDR3 reads CASRESGLALDEQYF. The CDR3, as DNA: TGTGCCAGCAGAGAATCGGGACTAGCGTTGGACGAGCAGTACTTC.

This clonotype was seen a single time. A much more abundant neighbour one base away suggests this may be a read error. The V call is TRBV7-3, the J call TRBJ1-1; D gene uncertain. Germline V gene lookup returns CDR1 SGHTA and CDR2 FQGTGA. This CDR3 is 13 amino acids long. CDR3 in amino acids: CASSLTLATEACF. In DNA form, the CDR3 reads TGTGCCAGCAGCTTGACACTAGCCACTGAAGCTTGCTTT. The variable domain in full, completed from reference TRBV7-3 and TRBJ1-1, reads GAGVSQTPSNKVTEKGKYVELRCDPISGHTALYWYRQSLGQGPEFLIYFQGTGAADDSGLPNDRFFAVRPEGSVSTLKIQRTERGDSAVYLCASSLTLATEACFGQGTRLTVV.

The gene calls are TRBV6-2 or TRBV6-3 and TRBJ2-7; D is perhaps TRBD1 (6 bases). Trimming stripped 2 bases from V and 3 bases from J, with 14 bases between. Germline CDR1 reads MNHEY; CDR2 reads SVGEGT. This CDR3 has 15 residues. DNA of the CDR3: TGTGCCAGCAGTTACGCCAGGGGCGGATTCTACGAGCAGTACTTC. This translates into CASSYARGGFYEQYF.

This clonotype was observed many times. The V call is TRBV12-3 or TRBV12-4, the J call TRBJ2-4; 9 nucleotides match TRBD2. The length of the CDR3 is 16 residues. V gave up 5 bases and J gave up 1 base; unmatched junction bases: 6. The CDR3 region is CASSQKREDAKNIQYF. The CDR3 nucleotides read TGTGCCAGCAGTCAGAAGCGGGAGGATGCCAAAAACATTCAGTACTTC.

The chain joins TRBV5-1 to TRBJ2-5, with D possibly being TRBD1 or TRBD2 (5 bases each). This CDR3 has 16 amino acids. Looked up from germline, CDR1 is SGHRS and CDR2 is YFSETQ. V was cut by 4 bases and J by 5 bases, with 21 bases left in between. CDR3 DNA sequence: TGCGCCAGCAGCCCCCTGGGGACGGCCCTAGAGGAGACCCAGTACTTC. This encodes CASSPLGTALEETQYF.

This clonotype has just a few counts. The genes are TRBV11-2 and TRBJ2-5, with TRBD2 as a possible D gene (5 bases). The V gene's germline CDR1 is SGHAT and CDR2 FQNNGV. V shed 3 bases and J shed 0 bases, with 11 bases lying between them. CDR3 size: 15 residues. This CDR3 reads CASSFGVSDQETQYF. For the CDR3, the DNA is TGTGCCAGCAGCTTCGGGGTGTCAGACCAAGAGACCCAGTACTTC.

This clonotype showed up many times. The J gene is TRBJ1-3, the V gene TRBV6-5; 7 positions match TRBD1. The V gene end was trimmed by 5 bases and the J gene end by 0 bases; junction bases not matched to a gene: 7. Germline V gene lookup returns CDR1 MNHEY and CDR2 SVGAGI. CDR3 length equals 16 residues. CDR3 DNA sequence: TGTGCCAGCAGTATCTCCGGGACAGTCTCTGGAAACACCATATATTTT. It specifies CASSISGTVSGNTIYF.

Ten or more counts support this clonotype. CDR3 sequence reads: CASSQQGAGELFF. CDR3 bases: TGTGCCAGCAGCCAACAGGGGGCCGGGGAGCTGTTTTTT. The rearrangement uses TRBV3-1 and TRBJ2-2; TRBD1 aligns across 7 bases. Germline V lookup: CDR1 LGHDT, CDR2 YNNKEL (reference sequence). The CDR3 is 13 residues long. Unmatched junction bases numbered 0, after V lost 2 bases and J lost 6 bases.

This clonotype was picked up many times. This chain uses TRBV19 with TRBJ2-2, with D unresolved. With 5 bases removed from V and 0 bases from J, the gap between germline ends came to 10 bases. Germline CDR1 LNHDA, CDR2 SQIVND (reference sequence). The CDR3 is 15 amino acids. CDR3 sequence (DNA): TGTGCCAGTAGTCCCAGTTCGGCGAACACCGGGGAGCTGTTTTTT. Translating gives CASSPSSANTGELFF.

This clonotype was detected only a few times. This rearrangement joins TRBV5-6 to TRBJ1-6; D possibly corresponds to TRBD1 (6 bases). The germline V gene encodes CDR1 SGHDT and CDR2 YYEEEE. CDR3 size: 16 residues. The ends were cut back, 3 bases at V and 7 bases at J, with 17 bases in the middle. As DNA, the CDR3 is TGTGCCAGCAGCTGGCCAGGGGAATCCGGAAATTCACCCCTCCACTTT. This encodes CASSWPGESGNSPLHF.

This clonotype was seen repeatedly, ten times or more. The V and J genes are TRBV27 and TRBJ2-5; tentatively, D is TRBD1 or TRBD2 (5 bases each). Between the trimmed V and J ends, which lost 7 bases and 0 bases, there was a span of 18 bases. The germline V gene encodes CDR1 MNHEY and CDR2 SMNVEV (reference sequence). This CDR3 comprises 16 residues. CDR3 sequence reads: CASMLGAGGYQETQYF. CDR3 DNA: TGTGCCAGCATGCTAGGGGCGGGCGGATACCAAGAGACCCAGTACTTC.

Comment on this clonotype: A junction end diverges from the germline sequence, so it may reflect a read error. J is TRBJ2-7 and V is TRBV3-1; D is uncertain. Germline loops: CDR1 LGHDT, CDR2 YNNKEL (reference sequence). This CDR3 region has 14 residues. The CDR3 is CASSQGGTFSEQCF. CDR3 in DNA: TGTGCCAGCAGCCAAGGGGGAACTTTCAGCGAGCAGTGCTTC.

This clonotype was seen repeatedly, ten times or more. The CDR3 reads CASSLLYRTGTNTGELFF. Here the CDR3 DNA reads TGTGCCAGCAGCCTACTGTATAGGACAGGGACGAACACCGGGGAGCTGTTTTTT. This chain joins TRBV7-3 and TRBJ2-2; 8 bases fit TRBD1. From germline, CDR1 is SGHTA and CDR2 FQGTGA. CDR3 length: 18 residues. The V gene end was trimmed by 5 bases and the J gene end by 0 bases; junction bases not matched to a gene: 11.

This clonotype has ten or more counts. CDR3 region: CASSDPGPAETQYF. The DNA of the CDR3 is TGTGCCAGCAGTGACCCGGGACCCGCGGAGACCCAGTACTTC. The chain links TRBV6-1 to TRBJ2-5; D may be TRBD1 or TRBD2 (5 bases each). The CDR3 runs to 14 residues. In germline, CDR1 is MNHNS, CDR2 SASEGT. V was pared by 3 bases and J by 5 bases, with 13 bases between.

This sequence joins TRBV19 and TRBJ1-5, with D possibly matching TRBD1 (5 bases). With 5 bases removed from V and 8 bases from J, the gap between germline ends came to 16 bases. Germline values: CDR1 LNHDA, CDR2 SQIVND (reference sequence). The CDR3 extends over 14 amino acids. In DNA, the CDR3 is TGTGCCAGTAGTCCTCCAGGGATCCGGGAGCCCCAGCATTTT. It translates to CASSPPGIREPQHF.

This clonotype has just a few counts. The chain combines TRBV7-9 with TRBJ1-2; D is unclear. The germline V gene has CDR1 SEHNR and CDR2 FQNEAQ (reference sequence). The V end lost 0 bases, the J end lost 4 bases, and 6 bases lay between the germline ends. The CDR3 is made up of 13 amino acids. The CDR3 DNA reads TGTGCCAGCAGCTTAGCCCAGACCTATGGCTACACCTTC. Translation: CASSLAQTYGYTF.

On this clonotype itself: This may arise from a read error, as a much more abundant clone is one base away. As the CDR3 is not closed by the conserved phenylalanine or tryptophan, this likely results from a read error. The J gene is TRBJ2-7, the V gene TRBV27, with 7 bases matching TRBD1. Trimming at V came to 5 bases and at J to 4 bases, leaving 8 bases not matched to a gene. This CDR3 contains 14 residues. Germline V gene sequence: CDR1 MNHEY, CDR2 SMNVEV (reference sequence). CDR3 in amino acids: CASSDSDRVYEQYY. The CDR3 nucleotides read TGTGCCAGCAGTGATTCCGACAGGGTATACGAGCAGTACTAC.